Listed below are T cell receptor beta chains from one sample, sequenced in a study of blood T cell repertoires in COVID-19. Only in-frame clones appear in the TCRdb table, and some are missing; sequencing was by immunoSEQ multiplex PCR. The data show fewer than 95,000 clones, about 78% seen once. Sequencing input: peripheral blood. The receptors originated from a woman older than 75 with acute or convalescent COVID-19. The CDR3 runs from the conserved cysteine through the conserved F or W. The D gene is left open where the match is weak. Some rows have no size entry. The others give once, few or many, or a class for an expanded clone.

v_gene: TRBV6-5; d_gene: NA; len: 15; j_gene: TRBJ1-2; abundance: NA; CDR3aa: CASSYSQEGVSGYTF; CDR3nt: TGTGCCAGCAGTTACTCGCAGGAGGGAGTCTCTGGCTACACCTTC
v_gene: TRBV4-1; d_gene: NA; len: 16; j_gene: TRBJ1-4; abundance: NA; CDR3aa: CASSQDPGAGNEKLFF; CDR3nt: TGCGCCAGCAGCCAAGATCCCGGTGCAGGGAATGAAAAACTGTTTTTT
v_gene: TRBV18; d_gene: NA; len: 13; j_gene: TRBJ1-2; abundance: NA; CDR3aa: CASSTGSAYGYTF; CDR3nt: TGTGCCAGCTCAACAGGGAGCGCCTATGGCTACACCTTC
v_gene: TRBV6-6; d_gene: NA; len: 14; j_gene: TRBJ1-1; abundance: NA; CDR3aa: CASSTDGSGTEAFF; CDR3nt: TGTGCCAGCAGTACCGACGGCAGCGGAACTGAAGCTTTCTTT
v_gene: TRBV7-9; d_gene: NA; len: 15; j_gene: TRBJ2-5; abundance: NA; CDR3aa: CASSLGGDFQETQYF; CDR3nt: TGTGCCAGCAGCTTAGGCGGGGACTTCCAAGAGACCCAGTACTTC
v_gene: TRBV18; d_gene: NA; len: 16; j_gene: TRBJ1-2; abundance: NA; CDR3aa: CASSPREIFGVLGYTF; CDR3nt: TGTGCCAGCTCACCTAGGGAGATTTTTGGAGTTCTAGGCTACACCTTC
v_gene: TRBV19; d_gene: TRBD1; len: 14; j_gene: TRBJ1-1; abundance: NA; CDR3aa: CASRPGQGATEAFF; CDR3nt: TGTGCCAGTAGGCCGGGACAGGGGGCCACTGAAGCTTTCTTT
v_gene: TRBV19; d_gene: NA; len: 15; j_gene: TRBJ1-1; abundance: few; CDR3aa: CASTLRGRRNTEAFF; CDR3nt: TGTGCCAGTACGCTCAGGGGCCGGAGGAACACTGAAGCTTTCTTT
v_gene: TRBV3-1/TRBV3-2; d_gene: NA; len: 15; j_gene: TRBJ1-6; abundance: NA; CDR3aa: CASTSGGQGDSPLHF; CDR3nt: TGTGCCAGCACCTCGGGGGGCCAGGGTGATTCACCCCTCCACTTT
v_gene: TRBV7-9; d_gene: TRBD1; len: 17; j_gene: TRBJ2-3; abundance: NA; CDR3aa: CASRTGTGALSTDTQYF; CDR3nt: TGTGCCAGCAGGACGGGTACAGGGGCCTTAAGCACAGATACGCAGTATTTT
v_gene: TRBV2; d_gene: NA; len: 11; j_gene: TRBJ2-2; abundance: NA; CDR3aa: CASSVAGELFF; CDR3nt: TGTGCCAGCAGTGTAGCCGGGGAGCTGTTTTTT
v_gene: TRBV7-6; d_gene: NA; len: 16; j_gene: TRBJ2-3; abundance: NA; CDR3aa: CASSSRAGVGTDTQYF; CDR3nt: TGTGCCAGCAGCTCCCGAGCGGGTGTGGGCACAGATACGCAGTATTTT
v_gene: TRBV28; d_gene: NA; len: 14; j_gene: TRBJ2-1; abundance: few; CDR3aa: CASSYDQGRDEQFF; CDR3nt: TGTGCCAGCAGTTACGATCAGGGAAGGGATGAGCAGTTCTTC
v_gene: TRBV7-2; d_gene: NA; len: 16; j_gene: TRBJ1-6; abundance: NA; CDR3aa: CASRGEVVRLNSPLHF; CDR3nt: TGTGCCAGCCGGGGGGAGGTGGTACGGCTTAATTCACCCCTCCACTTT
v_gene: TRBV5-4; d_gene: TRBD2; len: 17; j_gene: TRBJ2-3; abundance: NA; CDR3aa: CASSPGDLAGFTDTQYF; CDR3nt: TGTGCCAGCAGCCCTGGTGATCTAGCGGGGTTCACAGATACGCAGTATTTT
v_gene: TRBV7-8; d_gene: TRBD2; len: 16; j_gene: TRBJ2-1; abundance: NA; CDR3aa: CASSSTLSGGGNEQFF; CDR3nt: TGTGCCAGCAGCTCCACCCTAAGCGGGGGTGGCAATGAGCAGTTCTTC
v_gene: TRBV7-3; d_gene: TRBD2; len: 15; j_gene: TRBJ2-1; abundance: NA; CDR3aa: CASSPRGGLYNEQFF; CDR3nt: TGTGCCAGCAGCCCGCGGGGGGGCCTATACAATGAGCAGTTCTTC
v_gene: TRBV5-1; d_gene: NA; len: 16; j_gene: TRBJ1-3; abundance: NA; CDR3aa: CASSLPGHSSGNTIYF; CDR3nt: TGCGCCAGCAGCTTACCCGGTCACAGCTCTGGAAACACCATATATTTT
v_gene: TRBV5-1; d_gene: TRBD1; len: 15; j_gene: TRBJ1-3; abundance: NA; CDR3aa: CASRVGQASGNTIYF; CDR3nt: TGCGCCAGCAGAGTGGGACAGGCCTCTGGAAACACCATATATTTT
v_gene: TRBV2; d_gene: TRBD1; len: 12; j_gene: TRBJ1-2; abundance: few; CDR3aa: CASMGTGTGYTF; CDR3nt: TGTGCCAGCATGGGGACAGGGACCGGCTACACCTTC
v_gene: TRBV7-2; d_gene: TRBD1; len: 14; j_gene: TRBJ1-2; abundance: NA; CDR3aa: CASSTVTGGYGYTF; CDR3nt: TGTGCCAGCAGCACCGTTACAGGGGGCTATGGCTACACCTTC
v_gene: TRBV28; d_gene: NA; len: 15; j_gene: TRBJ1-4; abundance: NA; CDR3aa: CASSLLGATNEKLFF; CDR3nt: TGTGCCAGCAGCCTTTTAGGGGCAACTAATGAAAAACTGTTTTTT
v_gene: TRBV24-1; d_gene: TRBD1; len: 15; j_gene: TRBJ1-2; abundance: few; CDR3aa: CATSDWGQGPFGYTF; CDR3nt: TGTGCCACCAGTGATTGGGGACAGGGGCCTTTTGGCTACACCTTC
v_gene: TRBV18; d_gene: NA; len: 14; j_gene: TRBJ2-5; abundance: NA; CDR3aa: CASSPRTGQETQYF; CDR3nt: TGTGCCAGCTCACCACGAACGGGCCAAGAGACCCAGTACTTC
v_gene: TRBV6-5; d_gene: TRBD1; len: 15; j_gene: TRBJ1-2; abundance: NA; CDR3aa: CASSFLLTGGYGYTF; CDR3nt: TGTGCCAGCAGCTTCCTTCTTACAGGGGGCTATGGCTACACCTTC
v_gene: TRBV7-8; d_gene: NA; len: 12; j_gene: TRBJ1-1; abundance: NA; CDR3aa: CASRPGSTEAFF; CDR3nt: TGTGCCAGCCGTCCAGGGTCCACTGAAGCTTTCTTT
v_gene: TRBV30; d_gene: TRBD1; len: 15; j_gene: TRBJ2-5; abundance: NA; CDR3aa: CAWSVLGQGTETQYF; CDR3nt: TGTGCCTGGAGTGTCCTAGGACAGGGTACAGAGACCCAGTACTTC
v_gene: TRBV6-2/TRBV6-3; d_gene: NA; len: 12; j_gene: TRBJ1-1; abundance: NA; CDR3aa: CASSYRTARAFF; CDR3nt: TGTGCCAGCAGTTACCGGACAGCCCGAGCTTTCTTT
v_gene: TRBV11-2; d_gene: TRBD1; len: 15; j_gene: TRBJ1-2; abundance: NA; CDR3aa: CASSSNRGRQSGYTF; CDR3nt: TGTGCCAGCAGCTCTAACAGGGGTCGTCAATCGGGCTACACCTTC
v_gene: TRBV2; d_gene: TRBD1; len: 14; j_gene: TRBJ1-2; abundance: NA; CDR3aa: CASSRQGVYYGYTF; CDR3nt: TGTGCCAGCAGTCGACAGGGGGTTTACTATGGCTACACCTTC
v_gene: TRBV5-1; d_gene: NA; len: 16; j_gene: TRBJ2-3; abundance: NA; CDR3aa: CASSLPGRGGTDTQYF; CDR3nt: TGCGCCAGCAGCTTGCCCGGCAGGGGCGGGACAGATACGCAGTATTTT
v_gene: TRBV7-2; d_gene: NA; len: 15; j_gene: TRBJ1-3; abundance: NA; CDR3aa: CASSLEGYSGNTIYF; CDR3nt: TGTGCCAGCAGCTTGGAGGGGTACTCTGGAAACACCATATATTTT
v_gene: TRBV7-2; d_gene: NA; len: 14; j_gene: TRBJ1-5; abundance: once; CDR3aa: CASSFEQGEQPQHF; CDR3nt: TGTGCCAGCAGCTTCGAGCAGGGTGAGCAGCCCCAGCATTTT
v_gene: TRBV27; d_gene: TRBD1; len: 15; j_gene: TRBJ1-5; abundance: once; CDR3aa: CASSWTGGVNQPQHF; CDR3nt: TGTGCCAGCAGTTGGACAGGGGGAGTCAATCAGCCCCAGCATTTT
v_gene: TRBV7-3; d_gene: NA; len: 13; j_gene: TRBJ1-1; abundance: few; CDR3aa: CASSRQENTEAFF; CDR3nt: TGTGCCAGCAGCCGGCAGGAGAACACTGAAGCTTTCTTT
v_gene: TRBV6-5; d_gene: TRBD2; len: 14; j_gene: TRBJ2-7; abundance: NA; CDR3aa: CASTPAGGHHEQYF; CDR3nt: TGTGCCAGCACTCCAGCGGGGGGCCATCACGAGCAGTACTTC
v_gene: TRBV5-1; d_gene: NA; len: 15; j_gene: TRBJ2-1; abundance: NA; CDR3aa: CASSFSGSSYNEQFF; CDR3nt: TGCGCCAGCAGCTTCTCGGGGAGCTCCTACAATGAGCAGTTCTTC
v_gene: TRBV28; d_gene: TRBD1; len: 15; j_gene: TRBJ1-2; abundance: NA; CDR3aa: CASRGQGTSNYGYTF; CDR3nt: TGTGCCAGTCGGGGACAGGGTACCTCTAACTATGGCTACACCTTC
v_gene: TRBV4-3; d_gene: NA; len: 14; j_gene: TRBJ1-5; abundance: NA; CDR3aa: CASSQDRRDQPQHF; CDR3nt: TGCGCCAGCAGCCAAGATCGCCGAGATCAGCCCCAGCATTTT
v_gene: TRBV6-5; d_gene: NA; len: 14; j_gene: TRBJ1-1; abundance: NA; CDR3aa: CASSYGPLNTEAFF; CDR3nt: TGTGCCAGCAGTTACGGGCCGCTGAACACTGAAGCTTTCTTT
v_gene: TRBV20-1; d_gene: NA; len: 10; j_gene: TRBJ1-1; abundance: NA; CDR3aa: CSATMGGAFF; CDR3nt: TGCAGTGCCACTATGGGAGGAGCTTTCTTT
v_gene: TRBV2; d_gene: TRBD1; len: 14; j_gene: TRBJ2-7; abundance: few; CDR3aa: CASTLTGGFYEQYF; CDR3nt: TGTGCCAGCACCCTCACAGGGGGCTTCTACGAGCAGTACTTC
v_gene: TRBV10-3; d_gene: NA; len: 17; j_gene: TRBJ1-3; abundance: NA; CDR3aa: CAISEGKDSDSGNTIYF; CDR3nt: TGTGCCATCAGTGAGGGAAAAGACAGCGACTCTGGAAACACCATATATTTT
v_gene: TRBV28; d_gene: NA; len: 15; j_gene: TRBJ1-2; abundance: few; CDR3aa: CASSFGAGRNYGYTF; CDR3nt: TGTGCCAGCAGTTTTGGGGCTGGCAGGAACTATGGCTACACCTTC
v_gene: TRBV7-2; d_gene: NA; len: 14; j_gene: TRBJ2-3; abundance: NA; CDR3aa: CASSLGSRADTQYF; CDR3nt: TGTGCCAGCAGCCTCGGGAGCCGGGCAGATACGCAGTATTTT
v_gene: TRBV4-2; d_gene: NA; len: 16; j_gene: TRBJ1-1; abundance: NA; CDR3aa: CASSQEGTRVNTEAFF; CDR3nt: TGTGCCAGCAGCCAAGAAGGGACACGGGTGAACACTGAAGCTTTCTTT
v_gene: TRBV11-2; d_gene: NA; len: 12; j_gene: TRBJ2-5; abundance: NA; CDR3aa: CASSLGRETQYF; CDR3nt: TGTGCCAGCAGCTTAGGCCGGGAGACCCAGTACTTC
v_gene: TRBV27; d_gene: TRBD2; len: 14; j_gene: TRBJ2-1; abundance: NA; CDR3aa: CASSRTSGGTEQFF; CDR3nt: TGTGCCAGCAGCCGGACTAGCGGGGGTACTGAGCAGTTCTTC